This is a list of T cell receptor beta chains from one sample in a study of T cells in Graves' hyperthyroidism and ophthalmopathy. TCRdb called the multiplex PCR reads again in MiXCR, with one record for every CDR3 protein. Counted here are about 270,000 distinct CDR3 sequences, almost 25% occurring once; the ten biggest clones make up roughly 32%. Sample: blood. All receptors derive from a woman aged 40-49 years with Graves' ophthalmopathy. Both conserved end residues are part of each CDR3. A D gene is named only where the DNA matches it firmly. Where a row states a size, it is once, few, many or the class of an expanded clone; other rows omit it.

d_call j_call v_call clone_size cdr3_length cdr3_aa
NA TRBJ2-7 TRBV7-9 NA 14 CASSLAEPFYEQYF
TRBD1 TRBJ1-1 TRBV7-9 many 14 CASSGQGGDGEAFF
TRBD1 TRBJ1-1 TRBV7-8 many 15 CASSSRTGTTTEAFF
NA TRBJ2-5 TRBV6-2/TRBV6-3 few 14 CASSSRPRQETQYF
NA TRBJ2-5 TRBV6-2/TRBV6-3 few 12 CASTGYQETQYF
NA TRBJ1-1 TRBV3-1 many 12 CASSHRLAEAFF
NA TRBJ2-2 TRBV12-3/TRBV12-4 NA 12 CASSRGKGELFF
TRBD2 TRBJ2-7 TRBV20-1 many 14 CSAHGTSGNYEQYF
NA TRBJ2-7 TRBV9 many 15 CASSVGYGSSYEQYF
TRBD2 TRBJ2-7 TRBV12-3/TRBV12-4 NA 14 CASSYPASGGEQYF
NA TRBJ1-5 TRBV7-6 NA 18 CASSLSRPQAGNNQPQHF
NA TRBJ2-7 TRBV28 many 16 CASSSPWDGRTYEQYF
TRBD2 TRBJ2-5 TRBV28 many 16 CASSFGLAGGGETQYF
NA TRBJ1-1 TRBV29-1 many 12 CSVDRTSTEAFF
NA TRBJ1-1 TRBV6-1 few 13 CASIGKQNTEAFF
TRBD1 TRBJ2-5 TRBV2 many 14 CASRTGTEKETQYF
NA TRBJ1-1 TRBV20-1 NA 13 CSALGQANTEAFF
TRBD2 TRBJ2-7 TRBV20-1 many 15 CSPTPLAGVSYEQYF
NA TRBJ2-3 TRBV5-1 many 14 CASSPGQHTDTQYF
NA TRBJ2-5 TRBV28 few 14 CASRVGGVQETQYF
TRBD1 TRBJ1-2 TRBV5-1 few 15 CASGFIDRVPYGYTF
TRBD1 TRBJ2-5 TRBV6-1 few 13 CASSDRGRETQYF